This is a list of T cell receptor beta chains from one sample in a study of CD8+ T cells in alopecia areata. Measured with immunoSEQ multiplex PCR; TCRdb has only the in-frame clones, and not every one. The sample holds 90,000 to 150,000 clones, 53% seen once. The material sequenced was CD4+ T cells sorted from blood, taken at week 4, from a patient treated with tofacitinib. These receptors all come from a human donor with alopecia areata. CDR3s include the opening cysteine and the closing phenylalanine or tryptophan. Each record gives: CDR3 protein, V gene.

CASSSGQGRGEQFF | TRBV27
CASSLMGRDIQYF | TRBV28
CASSLSGNQPQHF | TRBV11-2
CASRTGTGDYGYTF | TRBV2
CASSQVGSYGTQYF | TRBV4-1
CAWSLLNRAGELFF | TRBV30
CASSQGWGRNTIYF | TRBV4-1
CATSRVRQDRFQPQHF | TRBV15
CSVGFPENYGYTF | TRBV29-1
CAWSVRTTHYYTQYF | TRBV30
CASSSSGISGRSGEQYF | TRBV10-2
CASSLIKISGRADTQYF | TRBV5-6
CSVDLGKAGNTIYF | TRBV29-1
CSVEERVWGTEAFF | TRBV29-1
CASSLERGLGYTF | TRBV5-1
CASSPQMRQGKADTQYF | TRBV18
CASSPAGADYGYTF | TRBV18
CASTRGGATDTQYF | TRBV9
CSVDFQVAFF | TRBV29-1
CASSQTAQTEAFF | TRBV18